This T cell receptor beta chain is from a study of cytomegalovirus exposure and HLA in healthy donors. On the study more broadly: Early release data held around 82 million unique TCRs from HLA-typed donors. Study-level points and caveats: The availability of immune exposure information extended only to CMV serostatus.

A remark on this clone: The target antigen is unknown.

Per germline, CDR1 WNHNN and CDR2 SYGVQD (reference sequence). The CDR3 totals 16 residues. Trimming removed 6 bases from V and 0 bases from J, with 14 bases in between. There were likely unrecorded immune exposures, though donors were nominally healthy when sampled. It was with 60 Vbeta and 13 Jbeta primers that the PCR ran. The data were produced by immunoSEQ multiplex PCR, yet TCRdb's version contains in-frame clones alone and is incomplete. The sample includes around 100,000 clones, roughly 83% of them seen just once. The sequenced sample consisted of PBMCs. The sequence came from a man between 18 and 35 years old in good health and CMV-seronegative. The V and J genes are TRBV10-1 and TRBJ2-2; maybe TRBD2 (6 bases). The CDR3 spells CASSPGGVTNTGELFF. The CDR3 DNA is TGCGCCAGCAGCCCAGGAGGGGTAACGAACACCGGGGAGCTGTTTTTT.